Included here is one TCR beta chain sequence, with context. The antigen is undetermined. Gene names and germline refer to mouse. The read stops 1 residue short of the end of the CDR3; the missing end is completed from the germline J gene. The repertoire was sequenced with immunoSEQ multiplex PCR; TCRdb's copy has only in-frame clones and lacks some. The sample has over 40,000 clones, roughly 73% seen once. This entry comes from a study of tissue T cells after allogeneic stem cell transplantation. Study-level results: Within patients, tissue anatomy strongly shaped TCR repertoire composition. Alloreactivity or antigen specificity of tissue TCRs was not determined; some clones might be host cells.

The CDR3 length is 14 residues. The junction had 3 bases not matched to a gene; V was cut back by 4 bases and J by 4 bases. CDR1 and CDR2 (germline): LGHDT, YNNKQL (reference sequence). This TCR derives from a pool of C57BL/6 mice in good health. This chain connects TRBV4 to TRBJ2-4; the match to TRBD1 covers 9 bases. The sequencing input was sorted cells pooled from one or two spleens. CDR3 residues: CASSSRDRENTLYF. The sequenced CDR3 bases are TGTGCCAGCAGCTCCCGGGACAGGGAAAACACCTTGTAC.